The 20 T cell receptor beta chains presented below share a single source sample, sequenced in a study of T cells after yellow fever vaccination. MiXCR, run by TCRdb on the 5' RACE reads, gives a single entry per CDR3 protein. Of hundreds of thousands of distinct CDR3 sequences listed, less than 25% were seen once; the top ten hold less than 20%. The specimen was PBMCs, collected approximately 22 days after the first yellow fever vaccination. The receptors come from a man aged 18-30 years who received the YFV17D yellow fever vaccine.

The chain has TRBV12-3 or TRBV12-4 and TRBJ1-5, with TRBD1 identical over 7 bases. V gave up 2 bases and J gave up 4 bases; unmatched junction bases: 5. The CDR3 has 15 residues. The CDR3: CASSLSGQANQPQHF. In DNA, the CDR3 is TGTGCCAGCAGTTTAAGCGGACAGGCTAATCAGCCCCAGCATTTT.

CDR3 nucleotides: TGTGCCATCAGTTTAAGACCAGACAGCCCGATTATCCAAGAGACCCAGTACTTC. Residues: CAISLRPDSPIIQETQYF. The chain employs TRBV3-1 and TRBJ2-5, with D possibly being TRBD1 (5 bases). The CDR3 contains 18 residues. Germline V gene sequence: CDR1 LGHDT, CDR2 YNNKEL (reference sequence). V lost 10 bases and J lost 1, with 28 bases in between.

This rearrangement joins TRBV9 to TRBJ1-5; D perhaps matches TRBD1 (5 bases). This CDR3 comprises 15 residues. Germline V gives CDR1 SGDLS, CDR2 YYNGEE. V lost 4 bases, J lost 4 bases, and 15 bases lay in between. The CDR3 spells CASSPGRTTNQPQHF. The CDR3 nucleotides read TGTGCCAGCAGCCCCGGCCGGACAACTAATCAGCCCCAGCATTTT.

This clonotype showed up just a few times. The chain couples TRBV7-2 to TRBJ2-3; D gene ambiguous. The CDR3 is 13 residues long. Trimming took 1 base from V and 4 from J, leaving 6 bases between them. The V gene's germline CDR1 is SGHTA and CDR2 FQGNSA. CDR3 bases: TGTGCCAGCAGCTTAGTGGAATCAGATACGCAGTATTTT. It specifies CASSLVESDTQYF.

The sample holds a few counts of this clonotype. The chain recombines TRBV12-3 or TRBV12-4 with TRBJ1-1, with a possible D match to TRBD1 (5 bases). The CDR3 is 17 residues long. The V gene lost 7 bases and the J gene lost 2 bases, with 23 bases spanning the gap. The CDR3 is CASTMGRQRLVNTEAFF. The CDR3 DNA is TGTGCCAGCACCATGGGGCGCCAGCGGCTGGTTAACACTGAAGCTTTCTTT.

The table lists this clonotype with a few counts. The V gene is TRBV20-1, the J gene TRBJ2-3, with a tentative D call TRBD1 (6 bases). The CDR3 runs 15 residues. Germline CDR1 reads DFQATT; CDR2 reads SNEGSKA (reference sequence). Trimming removed 1 base from V and 0 bases from J, with 11 bases in between. CDR3 residues: CSARGGRISTDTQYF. CDR3 sequence (DNA): TGCAGTGCTAGAGGGGGGCGAATCAGCACAGATACGCAGTATTTT.

This clonotype appeared a few times. The chain links TRBV20-1 to TRBJ1-2, with D unresolved. Germline V gene sequence: CDR1 DFQATT, CDR2 SNEGSKA (reference sequence). This CDR3 comprises 10 residues. CDR3 DNA: TGCAGGGCCTCAGGAAACGGCTACACCTTC. Translation: CRASGNGYTF.

This clonotype has just a few counts. The rearrangement joins TRBV14 to TRBJ1-2, with D perhaps matching TRBD1 (5 bases). This CDR3 comprises 18 residues. The V and J ends lost 4 bases and 0 bases respectively, with 21 bases between them. In germline, CDR1 is SGHDN, CDR2 FVKESK. DNA for the CDR3: TGTGCCAGCAGCCTAGGGGAACAGATCTACACACCTAACTATGGCTACACCTTC. Protein product: CASSLGEQIYTPNYGYTF.

The V call is TRBV9, the J call TRBJ1-1; 8 nucleotides match TRBD1. This CDR3 has 13 amino acids. The V gene end was trimmed by 10 bases and the J gene end by 5 bases; junction bases not matched to a gene: 10. Germline V gene data show CDR1 as SGDLS and CDR2 as YYNGEE. For the CDR3, the DNA is TGTGCCTCAGACAGGGGCGGAGGGACTGAAGCTTTCTTT. This translates into CASDRGGGTEAFF.

V gene TRBV11-1 combines with J gene TRBJ2-5; D is unclear. There are 15 residues in the CDR3. V was clipped by 5 bases and J by 4 bases, with 17 bases between them. The germline CDR1 and CDR2 sequences are SGHAT and FQDESV (reference sequence). CDR3 coding DNA: TGTGCCAGCAGCCCCTCGCCGGGCGGAATAGAGACCCAGTACTTC. This codes for CASSPSPGGIETQYF.

This clonotype was observed a handful of times. The chain joins TRBV7-3 to TRBJ1-6; weak D call: TRBD1 (5 bases). V lost 1 base, J lost 10 bases, and 14 bases lay in between. The CDR3 consists of 15 residues. CDR1 and CDR2 from the germline V gene are SGHTA and FQGTGA. The CDR3 region has the DNA TGTGCCAGCAGCTTAAATCCAGGGTCGGGCTCACCCCTCCACTTT. It translates to CASSLNPGSGSPLHF.

The V gene is TRBV4-3, the J gene TRBJ2-2; TRBD2 matches at 16 bases. Germline CDR1 and CDR2: LGHNA and YSLEER. V was pared by 1 base and J by 2 bases, with 13 bases of the junction left unmatched. The CDR3 spans 22 residues. The CDR3 here is CASSQGPAGTSGGGTNTGELFF. The CDR3 DNA follows: TGCGCCAGCAGCCAAGGCCCAGCCGGGACTAGCGGGGGGGGAACCAACACCGGGGAGCTGTTTTTT.

This clonotype has at least ten counts. The rearrangement joins TRBV20-1 to TRBJ2-5; 7 nucleotides agree with TRBD1. Trimming cost V 6 bases and J 5 bases; bases outside gene matches: 15. The CDR3 is made up of 15 amino acids. The V gene's germline CDR1 is DFQATT and CDR2 SNEGSKA (reference sequence). CDR3 bases: TGCAGTGCCCAAAGACGGACAGGAAGAATGGAGACCCAGTACTTC. This translates into CSAQRRTGRMETQYF.

This clonotype was seen only a few times. The chain joins TRBV6-1 to TRBJ1-2, with 8 bases fitting TRBD1. Looked up from germline, CDR1 is MNHNS and CDR2 is SASEGT. The V gene end was trimmed by 5 bases and the J gene end by 3 bases; junction bases not matched to a gene: 8. The CDR3 extends over 15 amino acids. DNA of the CDR3: TGTGCCAGCAGTCCGACAGGGGCGAGAGACTATGGCTACACCTTC. Translated, it gives CASSPTGARDYGYTF.

The sample holds a few counts of this clonotype. This chain links TRBV5-6 with TRBJ2-5; 7 bases match TRBD2. Germline trimming cut 7 bases from V and 0 bases from J; bases unmatched to any gene: 9. Germline V gene lookup returns CDR1 SGHDT and CDR2 YYEEEE. The CDR3 consists of 15 residues. The CDR3 bases are TGTGCCAGCGCCCGCGGCGGGGGTTACCAAGAGACCCAGTACTTC. Its protein is CASARGGGYQETQYF.

The chain couples TRBV6-5 to TRBJ2-3, with D tentatively TRBD1 (6 bases). The CDR3 runs 15 residues. Germline CDR1 reads MNHEY; CDR2 reads SVGAGI. V dropped 0 bases and J dropped 4 bases, with 11 bases sitting between them. The CDR3: CASSYSRWGPDTQYF. Written as DNA, the CDR3 is TGTGCCAGCAGTTACTCAAGATGGGGGCCAGATACGCAGTATTTT.

This clonotype has only a few counts. This chain's CDR3 is CASSPPDLRPYNEQFF. CDR3 nucleotides: TGTGCCAGCTCACCACCGGATCTGAGGCCCTACAATGAGCAGTTCTTC. The genes are TRBV18 and TRBJ2-1; D is uncertain. V was pared by 0 bases and J by 2 bases, with 11 bases between. CDR1 KGHSH and CDR2 LQKENI come from the germline V gene. CDR3 size: 16 residues.

The rearrangement links TRBV4-3 to TRBJ1-1; D is perhaps TRBD1 (6 bases). V gave up 0 bases and J gave up 6 bases, with 14 bases separating them. Germline lookup yields CDR1 LGHNA and CDR2 YSLEER. The CDR3 length is 15 residues. CDR3 in amino acids: CASSQDGTSSPEAFF. DNA for the CDR3: TGCGCCAGCAGCCAAGATGGGACAAGTAGCCCTGAAGCTTTCTTT.

This clonotype occurred a few times. The chain links TRBV4-3 to TRBJ1-6; D uncertain. This CDR3 spans 14 amino acids. Looked up from germline, CDR1 is LGHNA and CDR2 is YSLEER. Deletions cut 3 bases from V and 15 bases from J, with 18 bases between. The CDR3 here is CASSHAHMEGILHF. DNA for the CDR3: TGCGCCAGCAGCCATGCCCACATGGAGGGAATCCTCCACTTT.

This chain joins TRBV20-1 and TRBJ2-7; D not resolved. This CDR3 has 11 residues. Germline V CDR1 and CDR2: DFQATT, SNEGSKA (reference sequence). Trimming cost V 2 bases and J 4 bases, with 6 bases left between them. CDR3 protein: CSARSGYEQYF. The CDR3 DNA reads as TGCAGTGCTAGATCCGGGTACGAGCAGTACTTC.